Below, one T cell receptor (beta chain) is given with its context. This sample was included in a study of T cells after yellow fever vaccination. The CDR3 consists of 16 residues. The junction had 6 bases not matched to a gene; V was cut back by 0 bases and J by 6 bases. Germline V CDR1 and CDR2: SGHRS, YFSETQ. TCRdb ran MiXCR on the 5' RACE reads and lists one entry per CDR3 protein. The sample consists of 610,000 or so distinct CDR3 sequences, approximately 13% of them appearing once. The rearrangement uses TRBV5-1 and TRBJ2-7, with 13 positions matching TRBD2. The input for sequencing was PBMCs, taken on the day of the yellow fever booster vaccination. The TCR was taken from a man between 25 and 39 years old who received the YFV17D yellow fever vaccine. CDR3 sequence (DNA): TGCGCCAGCAGCTTGGGACTAGCGGGAGGAATGGGCGAGCAGTACTTC. Translation gives CASSLGLAGGMGEQYF.